This TCR beta chain was observed in a study of blood T cell repertoires in COVID-19. Overall study context: PBMCs, B-cell-depleted T cells, or T cells were the source of the cDNA or gDNA that made up the material.

Patients of the Seattle cohort, enrolled during active infection, were followed longitudinally. The protocol was immunoSEQ multiplex PCR, while the TCRdb copy is restricted to in-frame clones and leaves out a portion. This table holds approximately 530,000 clones, 85% to 90% found once. Losses at the gene ends were 5 bases for V and 4 bases for J; bases not matched to a gene: 11. CDR1 is SGDLS and CDR2 is YYNGEE in the germline V gene. The CDR3 contains 16 residues. This clone was counted once. The receptor was derived from a woman in her forties or fifties with COVID-19, enrolled during active disease. What was sequenced was peripheral blood. This chain connects TRBV9 to TRBJ1-2, with 10 bases aligning to TRBD1. Written as DNA, the CDR3 is TGTGCCAGCAGTTCATCGGGGACAGGGGTCCTCTATGGCTACACCTTC. It yields the protein CASSSSGTGVLYGYTF. Full variable domain (rest looked up from reference TRBV9 and TRBJ1-2): DSGVTQTPKHLITATGQRVTLRCSPRSGDLSVYWYQQSLDQGLQFLIQYYNGEERAKGNILERFSAQQFPDLHSELNLSSLELGDSALYFCASSSSGTGVLYGYTFGSGTRLTVV.